The present T cell receptor beta chain was sequenced within a study of blood T cell repertoires in COVID-19. Original data processing: Reference gene primers were amplified, and this amplification served to estimate nucleated cell counts. Repertoires were generated with immunoSEQ multiplex PCR, while TCRdb's copy carries only in-frame clones and drops some. D and trimming come from the DNA, and the V and J calls and clone size come from that table. The table records more than 65,000 clones, more than 75% of them present only once. The CDR3 consists of 17 residues. V was cut by 5 bases and J by 1 base, with 21 bases left in between. The germline gives CDR1 MNHEY, CDR2 SMNVEV (reference sequence).

The sample taken for sequencing was peripheral blood. This chain links TRBV27 with TRBJ2-7, with D possibly matching TRBD1 (6 bases). This sequence was found in a human donor in a cohort sampled during active COVID-19. CDR3 bases: TGTGCCAGCAGTCCCACACCGCAGACAGGAAAGTCCTACGAGCAGTACTTC. This gives the protein CASSPTPQTGKSYEQYF.